The 20 T cell receptor beta chains in this list originate from one sample, sequenced in a study of blood T cell repertoires in COVID-19 (dated by TCRdb to between 2020 and 2021). Library preparation employed the immunoSEQ multiplex PCR assay. Held by TCRdb, this immuneACCESS table contains in-frame sequences only and omits some clones. Under half of the omission traces to an unresolved V gene where checked; the cause of the rest is unknown. Recorded for this sample are about 400,000 clones; roughly 88% of them occurred a single time. The ten largest clonotypes hold approximately 2.1% of the sample. The sample was PBMCs or T cells enriched from blood (not recorded which). These receptors came from a woman between 40 and 55 years old with acute COVID-19.

The CDR3 bases are TGTGCCAGCAGCCCGTTGGCGGGGGAGGATACAGATACGCAGTATTTT. Encoded protein: CASSPLAGEDTDTQYF. This sequence joins TRBV3-1 (or the pseudogene TRBV3-2) and TRBJ2-3; 7 nucleotides agree with TRBD2. The V segment lost 4 bases and the J segment 3 bases; nucleotides outside the gene matches: 10. The CDR3 loop spans 16 amino acids. In germline, CDR1 is LGHDT, CDR2 YNNKEL (reference sequence).

The chain joins TRBV6-5 to TRBJ2-7; 9 bases fit TRBD2. The junction had 8 bases not matched to a gene; V was cut back by 6 bases and J by 5 bases. Germline V CDR1 and CDR2: MNHEY, SVGAGI. This CDR3 is built from 14 residues. The CDR3 DNA reads TGTGCCAGCAGCCCCGCTAGCGGGGTGCACGAGCAGTACTTC. This gives the protein CASSPASGVHEQYF.

The V call is TRBV6-6, the J call TRBJ1-5; D is possibly TRBD1 (6 bases). CDR1 and CDR2 from the germline V gene are MNHNY and SVGAGI (reference sequence). V was shortened by 5 bases and J by 6 bases, with 14 bases between the two germline ends. The CDR3 covers 14 residues. Here the CDR3 reads CASSRQVQGQPQHF. DNA of the CDR3: TGTGCCAGCAGTCGACAGGTTCAGGGTCAGCCCCAGCATTTT.

The chain uses TRBV4-1 and TRBJ1-6, with TRBD1 as a possible D gene (6 bases). Germline V CDR1 and CDR2: MGHRA, YSYEKL. The germline V and J ends were trimmed by 4 bases and 12 bases, with 16 bases remaining between them. The CDR3 extends over 14 amino acids. The CDR3 loop is CASSLKGQGGPLHF. CDR3 nucleotide sequence: TGCGCCAGCAGCCTCAAAGGACAAGGGGGACCCCTCCACTTT.

This sequence joins TRBV18 and TRBJ1-2; the D is unclear. The CDR3 is 15 amino acids. V lost 1 base to trimming and J lost 0 bases, with 9 bases between them. CDR1 and CDR2 from the germline V gene are KGHSH and LQKENI. CDR3: CASSPQEIPNYGYTF. The CDR3 DNA reads TGTGCCAGCTCACCACAGGAGATTCCTAACTATGGCTACACCTTC.

This chain links TRBV19 with TRBJ1-1, with 8 bases identical to TRBD1. CDR3 length equals 16 residues. The germline V gene encodes CDR1 LNHDA and CDR2 SQIVND (reference sequence). V gave up 10 bases and J gave up 4 bases; unmatched junction bases: 17. The DNA for the CDR3 is TGTGCCACCACAACGACGACGACAGGGGCGGCCACTGAAGCTTTCTTT. It translates to CATTTTTTGAATEAFF.

This CDR3 is CASSPSQGAMNTEAFF. The CDR3 nucleotides are TGTGCCAGCAGCCCTAGTCAGGGGGCCATGAACACTGAAGCTTTCTTT. V is TRBV3-1 (or the pseudogene TRBV3-2) and J is TRBJ1-1; 8 bases are a match to TRBD1. Germline trimming cut 4 bases from V and 0 bases from J; bases unmatched to any gene: 7. Germline V gene lookup returns CDR1 LGHDT and CDR2 YNNKEL (reference sequence). The CDR3 contains 16 residues.

This chain uses TRBV9 with TRBJ1-1, with D uncertain. Germline V gene sequence: CDR1 SGDLS, CDR2 YYNGEE. V gave up 0 bases and J gave up 3 bases, with 6 bases separating them. This CDR3 is 13 amino acids long. In nucleotides, the CDR3 is TGTGCCAGCAGCGTAGATCGGGACACTGAAGCTTTCTTT. It encodes CASSVDRDTEAFF.

J is TRBJ1-1 and V is TRBV2; maybe TRBD1 (5 bases). The V gene lost 5 bases and the J gene lost 2 bases, with 18 bases spanning the gap. CDR1 is SNHLY, CDR2 FYNNEI, per germline. The CDR3 spans 16 residues. The CDR3 region is CASSWGEGTSNTEAFF. CDR3 sequence (DNA): TGTGCCAGCAGTTGGGGGGAGGGGACTTCAAACACTGAAGCTTTCTTT.

CDR3 DNA sequence: TGTGCCAGCTCACCGCCGGGACTAGCGGGGGGGGCTCCGCAGTATTTT. The encoded protein is CASSPPGLAGGAPQYF. The rearrangement uses TRBV18 and TRBJ2-3; 16 bases align to TRBD2. Germline V CDR1 and CDR2: KGHSH, LQKENI. The CDR3 runs to 16 residues. Trimming took 3 bases from V and 10 from J; bases not matched to a gene: 7.

This clone was seen once. The V call is TRBV9, the J call TRBJ2-5; tentative D call: TRBD1 (5 bases). The CDR3 runs 14 residues. The germline V and J ends were trimmed by 4 bases and 5 bases, with 15 bases remaining between them. In germline, CDR1 is SGDLS, CDR2 YYNGEE. The CDR3 region has the DNA TGTGCCAGCAGCCCCGGGTCAGGGCTGGAGACCCAGTACTTC. Protein sequence: CASSPGSGLETQYF.

This clone was counted a single time. V is TRBV9 and J is TRBJ2-3, with 10 positions matching TRBD2. The ends lost 6 bases at V and 5 bases at J; junction bases unmatched: 9. This CDR3 has 15 amino acids. In germline, CDR1 is SGDLS, CDR2 YYNGEE. The CDR3 loop reads CASTRLAGRGDTQYF. As DNA, the CDR3 is TGTGCCAGCACCCGACTAGCGGGTCGCGGAGATACGCAGTATTTT.

V and J are TRBV5-1 and TRBJ2-2, with D possibly TRBD2 on 7 matching bases. V gave up 4 bases and J gave up 0 bases, with 10 bases separating them. The germline gives CDR1 SGHRS, CDR2 YFSETQ. This CDR3 comprises 15 residues. In DNA form, the CDR3 reads TGCGCCAGCAGCGGGGGGGCTGCGAACACCGGGGAGCTGTTTTTT. Its protein is CASSGGAANTGELFF.

This chain links TRBV10-3 with TRBJ1-1; tentative D call: TRBD1 (5 bases). The V gene's germline CDR1 is ENHRY and CDR2 SYGVKD. There are 15 residues in the CDR3. V lost 3 bases and J lost 1, with 12 bases in between. CDR3 in amino acids: CAISDPGRGNTEAFF. For the CDR3, the DNA is TGTGCCATCAGTGATCCGGGGAGGGGGAACACTGAAGCTTTCTTT.

The V gene is TRBV9, the J gene TRBJ1-1, with 7 bases lining up with TRBD1. With 4 bases clipped from V and 4 bases from J, the junction kept 16 bases outside the gene matches. CDR1 is SGDLS, CDR2 YYNGEE, per germline. The CDR3 is 17 amino acids. The CDR3 sequence is CASSSNPQSDRVTEAFF. CDR3 coding DNA: TGTGCCAGCAGCTCAAACCCCCAAAGCGACAGGGTCACTGAAGCTTTCTTT. Using reference TRBV9 and TRBJ1-1 for the parts outside the CDR3, the full variable domain is DSGVTQTPKHLITATGQRVTLRCSPRSGDLSVYWYQQSLDQGLQFLIQYYNGEERAKGNILERFSAQQFPDLHSELNLSSLELGDSALYFCASSSNPQSDRVTEAFFGQGTRLTVV.

V is TRBV4-1 and J is TRBJ2-3; D is unresolved. From germline, CDR1 is MGHRA and CDR2 YSYEKL. V lost 0 bases to trimming and J lost 3 bases, with 7 bases between them. The CDR3 consists of 14 residues. CDR3 sequence reads: CASSQDAYTDTQYF. The DNA of the CDR3 is TGCGCCAGCAGCCAAGATGCCTATACAGATACGCAGTATTTT.

The V and J genes are TRBV2 and TRBJ1-3; 8 bases are a match to TRBD1. This CDR3 contains 15 residues. Per germline, CDR1 SNHLY and CDR2 FYNNEI. The junction had 6 bases not matched to a gene; V was cut back by 8 bases and J by 0 bases. DNA for the CDR3: TGTGCCAGCCGGACAGGGCGTAGCTCTGGAAACACCATATATTTT. Amino acid sequence: CASRTGRSSGNTIYF.

The V and J genes are TRBV9 and TRBJ1-2; D remains unclear. V was clipped by 0 bases and J by 10 bases, with 16 bases between them. The CDR3 loop spans 14 amino acids. The germline V gene encodes CDR1 SGDLS and CDR2 YYNGEE. CDR3 region: CASSVGVHGVDYTF. The CDR3 DNA sequence: TGTGCCAGCAGCGTAGGGGTACACGGGGTTGACTACACCTTC.

The CDR3 nucleotides are TGCGCCAGCAGCCAGTCTACCGACGGAGGCTATGGCTACACCTTC. Translation gives CASSQSTDGGYGYTF. The rearrangement joins TRBV4-1 to TRBJ1-2; D uncertain. This CDR3 has 15 amino acids. V lost 3 bases to trimming and J lost 4 bases, with 15 bases between them. The V gene's germline CDR1 is MGHRA and CDR2 YSYEKL.

This clone was detected a few times. This sequence joins TRBV6-5 and TRBJ2-7; D might be TRBD2 (7 bases). CDR1 and CDR2 (germline): MNHEY, SVGAGI. The CDR3 contains 14 residues. V was clipped by 6 bases and J by 5 bases, with 17 bases between them. CDR3 DNA sequence: TGTGCCAGCAGGGAGGGGGGGAGTAAAAACGAGCAGTACTTC. Translated, it gives CASREGGSKNEQYF.